A selection of T cell receptor beta chains follows, all from one sample in a study of Graves' ophthalmopathy and Graves' hyperthyroidism. TCRdb reanalysed the multiplex PCR reads using MiXCR and keeps one entry per CDR3 protein. The sample gives just over 600,000 distinct CDR3 sequences, 22% of which show up once; around 6.5% is in the top ten. The sample consisted of peripheral blood. These receptors all come from a woman younger than 30 with stable Graves' hyperthyroidism. Some clones in this sample may be carry-over from other donors' samples. Both conserved end residues are part of each CDR3. The D gene is left open where the match is weak. Not every row has a clone size; where given, it reads once, few, many or a size class.

clone_size j_call v_call cdr3_length d_call cdr3_aa cdr3_nt
few TRBJ2-5 TRBV10-3 13 TRBD1 CAISERGRETQYF TGTGCCATCAGTGAAAGGGGGCGAGAGACCCAGTACTTC
many TRBJ1-1 TRBV2 13 TRBD1 CASTGDRALEAFF TGTGCCAGCACGGGGGACAGGGCGTTAGAAGCTTTCTTT
many TRBJ1-1 TRBV10-1 14 TRBD1 CASSLDRAATEAFF TGCGCCAGCAGCCTAGACAGGGCGGCCACTGAAGCTTTCTTT
many TRBJ2-7 TRBV2 13 - CASSRGGLDEQYF TGTGCCAGCAGCCGGGGCGGGCTGGACGAGCAGTACTTC
many TRBJ2-7 TRBV15 17 - CATSRDFRRRYVYEQYF TGTGCCACCAGCAGAGATTTTAGACGGAGGTACGTCTACGAGCAGTACTTC
few TRBJ1-6 TRBV6-5 16 - CASRYLQGSYNSPLHF TGTGCCAGCAGATACCTCCAGGGTTCCTATAATTCACCCCTCCACTTT
few TRBJ1-2 TRBV20-1 16 TRBD1 CSASGDLYQGGLGYTF TGCAGTGCTAGTGGGGACTTATATCAGGGGGGACTCGGCTACACCTTC
many TRBJ2-2 TRBV29-1 14 TRBD2 CSVTGLAGGAALFF TGCAGCGTTACGGGACTAGCGGGAGGCGCGGCGCTGTTTTTT
- TRBJ2-7 TRBV13 16 TRBD1 CASSLGQGGEVYEQYF TGTGCCAGCAGCTTGGGACAGGGGGGAGAAGTCTACGAGCAGTACTTC
many TRBJ2-7 TRBV6-1 14 - CASSIYREAYEQYF TGTGCCAGCAGTATCTACAGGGAAGCCTACGAGCAGTACTTC
many TRBJ1-2 TRBV27 16 - CASSRVESDIYYGYTF TGTGCCAGCAGCCGCGTGGAGTCCGATATCTACTATGGCTACACCTTC
- TRBJ2-2 TRBV28 16 TRBD1 CASSPSDRINTGELFF TGTGCCAGCAGTCCCTCGGACAGGATCAACACCGGGGAGCTGTTTTTT
many TRBJ1-1 TRBV6-1 13 - CASNSVMNTEAFF TGTGCCAGCAATAGCGTGATGAACACTGAAGCTTTCTTT
- TRBJ2-5 TRBV7-9 14 TRBD1 CASTRTGIQETQYF TGTGCCAGCACCCGGACAGGGATCCAAGAGACCCAGTACTTC
many TRBJ2-5 TRBV20-1 14 - CSARDWTPRETQYF TGCAGTGCTAGAGATTGGACCCCACGGGAGACCCAGTACTTC
few TRBJ1-1 TRBV20-1 18 - CSAREGARDPSMNTEAFF TGCAGTGCTAGAGAGGGTGCCCGGGACCCTTCCATGAACACTGAAGCTTTCTTT
many TRBJ2-5 TRBV28 14 TRBD1 CASRTRTGKDTQYF TGTGCCAGTAGAACACGGACAGGGAAAGATACCCAGTACTTC
many TRBJ1-2 TRBV5-6 15 - CASSLVQGNDYGYTF TGTGCCAGCAGCTTGGTTCAGGGTAACGACTATGGCTACACCTTC
many TRBJ1-2 TRBV4-2 15 TRBD1 CASSHQGDLHYGYTF TGTGCCAGCAGCCATCAGGGGGATTTGCACTATGGCTACACCTTC
few TRBJ1-1 TRBV5-1 19 TRBD1 CASSPNPSGTGGFRSEAFF TGCGCCAGCAGCCCGAATCCCTCCGGGACAGGGGGTTTTCGGTCTGAAGCTTTCTTT